The subject of this entry is one T cell receptor beta chain. Its specificity is not known. The entry originates in a study of OX40 agonist ivuxolimab in advanced cancers. Study as a whole: Three dose-escalation patients had partial responses: one with hepatocellular carcinoma and two with cutaneous melanoma.

Regarding the study as a whole: The mean number of expanded clones was higher in CD8+ T cells than in CD4+.

The method was immunoSEQ multiplex PCR; TCRdb's version includes in-frame clones alone and lacks a portion of them. Seen here are over 65,000 clones, about four fifths observed once, and the top ten hold around 0.78%. This clonotype was sampled from an adult with an advanced solid tumor such as melanoma, head and neck, liver or kidney cancer. The source was CD4+ or CD8+ T cells sorted from blood, collected in a trial of the OX40 agonist ivuxolimab.

The CDR3 is CASSATALLNTGELFF. CDR3 sequence (DNA): TGTGCCAGCAGCGCCACCGCCCTTTTGAACACCGGGGAGCTGTTTTTT. V and J are TRBV7-2 and TRBJ2-2; no clear D gene. The CDR3 is 16 residues long. The germline V gene encodes CDR1 SGHTA and CDR2 FQGNSA. The V gene lost 5 bases and the J gene lost 1 base, with 14 bases spanning the gap.